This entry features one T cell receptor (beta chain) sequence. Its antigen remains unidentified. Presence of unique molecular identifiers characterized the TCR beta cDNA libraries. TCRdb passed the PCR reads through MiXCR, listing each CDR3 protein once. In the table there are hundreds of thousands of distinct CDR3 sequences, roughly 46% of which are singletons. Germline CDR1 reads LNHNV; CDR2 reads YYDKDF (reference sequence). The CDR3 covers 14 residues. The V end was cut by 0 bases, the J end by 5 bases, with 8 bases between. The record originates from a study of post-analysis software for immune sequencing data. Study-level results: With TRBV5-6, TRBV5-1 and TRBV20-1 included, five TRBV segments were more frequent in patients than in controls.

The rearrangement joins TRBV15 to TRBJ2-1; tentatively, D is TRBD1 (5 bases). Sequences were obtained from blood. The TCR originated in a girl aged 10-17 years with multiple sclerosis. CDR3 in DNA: TGTGCCACCAGCAGAGAGGCAGGGCACAATGAGCAGTTCTTC. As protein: CATSREAGHNEQFF. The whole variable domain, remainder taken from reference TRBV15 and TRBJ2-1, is DAMVIQNPRYQVTQFGKPVTLSCSQTLNHNVMYWYQQKSSQAPKLLFHYYDKDFNNEADTPDNFQSRRPNTSFCFLDIRSPGLGDTAMYLCATSREAGHNEQFFGPGTRLTVL.